These 12 T cell receptor beta chains were all obtained from the same sample, sequenced in a study of blood T cell repertoires in COVID-19. Libraries were prepared by immunoSEQ multiplex PCR; TCRdb keeps only in-frame clonotypes and omits some of them. Of about 280,000 clones listed, approximately 82% were seen once; the top ten hold 4.5% to 6%. Source material: PBMCs or T cells enriched from blood (not recorded which). The source is a man in his forties or fifties who had been exposed to COVID-19.

The CDR3 nucleotides are TGTGCCAGCAGCCAAGGACTTCGGCAGGGGGTTGGCTACACCTTC. As protein: CASSQGLRQGVGYTF. The chain recombines TRBV3-1 (or the pseudogene TRBV3-2) with TRBJ1-2; 7 nucleotides line up with TRBD1. Germline V gene lookup returns CDR1 LGHDT and CDR2 YNNKEL (reference sequence). This CDR3 region has 15 residues. The V and J ends lost 1 base and 7 bases, in that order; junction bases with no gene match: 9.

This clone was picked up a small number of times. This chain joins TRBV7-6 and TRBJ2-7; 7 bases align to TRBD2. Per the germline V gene, CDR1 is SGHVS and CDR2 is FNYEAQ. The CDR3 is 15 residues long. The junction had 6 bases not matched to a gene; V was cut back by 2 bases and J by 2 bases. CDR3 sequence (DNA): TGTGCCAGCAGCTTAAGTCCTAGCGGAACCTACGAGCAGTACTTC. This translates into CASSLSPSGTYEQYF.

The chain uses TRBV2 and TRBJ1-5, with D possibly TRBD1 on 6 matching bases. CDR1 and CDR2 (germline): SNHLY, FYNNEI. Trimming took 6 bases from V and 0 from J, leaving 15 bases between them. This CDR3 contains 16 residues. In DNA form, the CDR3 reads TGTGCCAGCAGGATGACAGGTAGTTATAGCAATCAGCCCCAGCATTTT. Amino acid sequence: CASRMTGSYSNQPQHF.

CDR3: CASSPSRGSNTEAFF. The DNA for the CDR3 is TGTGCCAGCTCACCATCCAGGGGGTCGAACACTGAAGCTTTCTTT. The V call is TRBV18, the J call TRBJ1-1; 7 nucleotides agree with TRBD1. The V and J ends lost 2 bases and 1 base, in that order; junction bases with no gene match: 4. Germline V CDR1 and CDR2: KGHSH, LQKENI. The CDR3 is 15 residues long.

The sample holds one count of this clone. The CDR3, as DNA: TGTGCCAGCAGTACTAAGGGGACAGTTTCCTACAATGAGCAGTTCTTC. Its protein is CASSTKGTVSYNEQFF. The rearrangement links TRBV27 to TRBJ2-1, with 7 positions matching TRBD1. Germline V gene lookup returns CDR1 MNHEY and CDR2 SMNVEV (reference sequence). With V trimmed by 5 bases and J by 1 base, 8 bases remained unmatched. The CDR3 loop spans 16 amino acids.

V and J are TRBV21-1 and TRBJ1-1; the listed D gene, TRBD1, was not tested against the DNA. TRBV21-1 is marked as a pseudogene. This CDR3 has 16 amino acids. CDR3 DNA sequence: TGTGCCAGCAGCAAAGCGCCGACAGGTTCCTACACTGAAGCTTTCTTT. Protein sequence: CASSKAPTGSYTEAFF.

V is TRBV7-8 and J is TRBJ2-1; 8 nucleotides match TRBD1. The CDR3 runs 15 residues. Germline V CDR1 and CDR2: SGHVS, FQNEAQ. The V segment lost 1 base and the J segment 3 bases; nucleotides outside the gene matches: 2. The CDR3 sequence is CASSLGGTGYNEQFF. As DNA, the CDR3 is TGTGCCAGCAGCTTAGGAGGGACAGGCTACAATGAGCAGTTCTTC. Full variable domain (remainder filled in from reference TRBV7-8 and TRBJ2-1): GAGVSQSPRYKVAKRGQDVALRCDPISGHVSLFWYQQALGQGPEFLTYFQNEAQLDKSGLPSDRFFAERPEGSVSTLKIQRTQQEDSAVYLCASSLGGTGYNEQFFGPGTRLTVL.

The CDR3 here is CASSLAGIGTEAFF. DNA of the CDR3: TGTGCCAGCAGCTTGGCAGGGATCGGCACTGAAGCTTTCTTT. The J gene is TRBJ1-1, the V gene TRBV5-8, with a tentative D call TRBD1 (5 bases). The CDR3 has 14 residues. Trimming took 0 bases from V and 4 from J, leaving 10 bases between them. The germline V gene encodes CDR1 SGHTS and CDR2 YDEGEE.

The rearrangement links TRBV2 to TRBJ1-2; TRBD1 matches at 10 bases. The germline V gene has CDR1 SNHLY and CDR2 FYNNEI. There are 14 residues in the CDR3. The V and J ends lost 1 base and 7 bases, in that order; junction bases with no gene match: 3. CDR3 nucleotides: TGTGCCAGCAGTGAAGGACAGGGGGCGCTTGGCTACACCTTC. Protein product: CASSEGQGALGYTF.

The chain joins TRBV3-1 (or the pseudogene TRBV3-2) to TRBJ1-3, with D hard to call. The germline V and J ends were trimmed by 7 bases and 0 bases, with 10 bases remaining between them. The CDR3 extends over 14 amino acids. CDR1 and CDR2 (germline): LGHDT, YNNKEL (reference sequence). CDR3: CASNTPGSGNTIYF. The DNA for the CDR3 is TGTGCCAGCAACACACCGGGCTCTGGAAACACCATATATTTT.

Many counts were recorded for this clone. The rearrangement uses TRBV12-3 or TRBV12-4 and TRBJ1-1; no clear D. The CDR3 runs to 12 residues. Trimming cost V 3 bases and J 0 bases, with 2 bases left between them. The CDR3 region has the DNA TGTGCCAGCAGTTTCTTGAACACTGAAGCTTTCTTT. Translation: CASSFLNTEAFF.

The genes are TRBV6-5 and TRBJ1-6, with D tentatively TRBD1 (6 bases). V dropped 7 bases and J dropped 5 bases, with 15 bases sitting between them. Germline V gives CDR1 MNHEY, CDR2 SVGAGI. CDR3 size: 15 residues. DNA of the CDR3: TGTGCCAGCACCCTACTTGGACAGAATAATTCACCCCTCCACTTT. It is translated as CASTLLGQNNSPLHF.